The rows below give T cell receptor beta chains drawn from one sample of a study of blood T cell repertoires in COVID-19. Sequencing was performed with immunoSEQ multiplex PCR; in TCRdb, only in-frame clones are kept and a portion is missing. The sample contains over 200,000 clones, about 80% of which appear only once. What was sequenced was peripheral blood. The source is a woman in her forties with active or convalescent COVID-19. Each CDR3 is given with its conserved first and last residue. Each record gives: J gene, V gene, D gene, clone size, CDR3 protein, CDR3 DNA. D genes are given only for firm matches. Size is stated for part of the rows, as once, few or many counts, or as a class when the clone is expanded.

j_gene: TRBJ2-7
v_gene: TRBV4-1
d_gene: TRBD2
abundance: .
CDR3aa: CASSQAAGTSSYEQYF
CDR3nt: TGCGCCAGCAGCCAAGCTGCCGGGACTAGCTCCTACGAGCAGTACTTC

j_gene: TRBJ1-1
v_gene: TRBV19
d_gene: .
abundance: .
CDR3aa: CASSTVWAANTEAFF
CDR3nt: TGTGCCAGTAGCACCGTGTGGGCAGCGAACACTGAAGCTTTCTTT

j_gene: TRBJ2-3
v_gene: TRBV4-3
d_gene: .
abundance: .
CDR3aa: CASSQDNSEHADTQYF
CDR3nt: TGCGCCAGCAGCCAAGATAACTCGGAGCACGCAGATACGCAGTATTTT

j_gene: TRBJ1-4
v_gene: TRBV11-3
d_gene: .
abundance: .
CDR3aa: CASSSVNPLTVGRGEKLFF
CDR3nt: TGTGCCAGCAGCTCGGTGAACCCCTTGACAGTTGGTCGCGGTGAAAAACTGTTTTTT

j_gene: TRBJ1-5
v_gene: TRBV30
d_gene: .
abundance: once
CDR3aa: CAFSGMDSNQPQHF
CDR3nt: TGTGCCTTCTCAGGGATGGATAGCAATCAGCCCCAGCATTTT

j_gene: TRBJ2-7
v_gene: TRBV6-5
d_gene: .
abundance: .
CDR3aa: CASRARGEYEQYF
CDR3nt: TGTGCCAGCAGGGCCAGGGGAGAATACGAGCAGTACTTC

j_gene: TRBJ1-2
v_gene: TRBV3-1/TRBV3-2
d_gene: .
abundance: .
CDR3aa: CASSQLIRPYGYTF
CDR3nt: TGTGCCAGCAGCCAACTGATCAGGCCCTATGGCTACACCTTC

j_gene: TRBJ2-1
v_gene: TRBV10-3
d_gene: .
abundance: .
CDR3aa: CAIRRQGGSYNEQFF
CDR3nt: TGTGCCATACGTCGACAGGGAGGCTCCTACAATGAGCAGTTCTTC

j_gene: TRBJ2-7
v_gene: TRBV20-1
d_gene: .
abundance: once
CDR3aa: CSASTVSDSGCYGPPGIDEQYF
CDR3nt: TGCAGTGCTAGTACGGTTTCCGACTCCGGTTGTTATGGGCCCCCGGGAATAGACGAGCAGTACTTC

j_gene: TRBJ2-4
v_gene: TRBV30
d_gene: .
abundance: .
CDR3aa: CAWTGGRPAKNIQYF
CDR3nt: TGTGCCTGGACCGGGGGACGCCCGGCCAAAAACATTCAGTACTTC

j_gene: TRBJ2-4
v_gene: TRBV5-1
d_gene: TRBD2
abundance: .
CDR3aa: CASSSPSGGVGNIQYF
CDR3nt: TGCGCCAGCAGCTCCCCTAGCGGGGGGGTCGGAAACATTCAGTACTTC

j_gene: TRBJ2-7
v_gene: TRBV30
d_gene: .
abundance: .
CDR3aa: CAWSVRGPEQYF
CDR3nt: TGTGCCTGGAGTGTAAGGGGCCCCGAGCAGTACTTC

j_gene: TRBJ2-1
v_gene: TRBV11-2
d_gene: .
abundance: .
CDR3aa: CASSLDPLGVYNEQFF
CDR3nt: TGTGCCAGCAGCTTAGATCCTCTCGGGGTTTACAATGAGCAGTTCTTC

j_gene: TRBJ2-7
v_gene: TRBV29-1
d_gene: .
abundance: .
CDR3aa: CSVEAGPSFEQYF
CDR3nt: TGCAGCGTTGAGGCAGGTCCCTCCTTCGAGCAGTACTTC

j_gene: TRBJ2-2
v_gene: TRBV7-8
d_gene: .
abundance: few
CDR3aa: CASSSSGELFF
CDR3nt: TGTGCCAGCAGCTCGTCGGGGGAGCTGTTTTTT

j_gene: TRBJ2-7
v_gene: TRBV5-6
d_gene: TRBD2
abundance: .
CDR3aa: CASSLFSSGGPSYEQYF
CDR3nt: TGTGCCAGCAGCTTGTTCTCTAGCGGGGGGCCATCCTACGAGCAGTACTTC

j_gene: TRBJ2-3
v_gene: TRBV3-1/TRBV3-2
d_gene: TRBD2
abundance: .
CDR3aa: CASSWRRAGGLVDTQYF
CDR3nt: TGTGCCAGCAGCTGGCGTAGGGCGGGAGGCCTGGTGGATACGCAGTATTTT

j_gene: TRBJ1-1
v_gene: TRBV2
d_gene: TRBD1
abundance: .
CDR3aa: CASSDSRGRGTEAFF
CDR3nt: TGTGCCAGCAGTGATTCCAGGGGGCGAGGTACTGAAGCTTTCTTT

j_gene: TRBJ1-1
v_gene: TRBV9
d_gene: .
abundance: .
CDR3aa: CASNELGANTEAFF
CDR3nt: TGTGCCAGCAACGAACTTGGGGCGAACACTGAAGCTTTCTTT

j_gene: TRBJ1-1
v_gene: TRBV27
d_gene: TRBD1
abundance: .
CDR3aa: CASSEGAGYTEAFF
CDR3nt: TGTGCCAGCAGTGAGGGGGCAGGGTACACTGAAGCTTTCTTT

j_gene: TRBJ2-1
v_gene: TRBV9
d_gene: TRBD2
abundance: .
CDR3aa: CASSVDEREGYNEQFF
CDR3nt: TGTGCCAGCAGCGTAGACGAAAGGGAGGGGTACAATGAGCAGTTCTTC

j_gene: TRBJ2-1
v_gene: TRBV9
d_gene: .
abundance: .
CDR3aa: CASSVMVSPRGNEQFF
CDR3nt: TGTGCCAGCAGCGTAATGGTCTCCCCCCGGGGCAATGAGCAGTTCTTC

j_gene: TRBJ2-5
v_gene: TRBV5-1
d_gene: TRBD1
abundance: .
CDR3aa: CASSSTTGVETQYF
CDR3nt: TGCGCCAGCAGCTCGACGACAGGGGTAGAGACCCAGTACTTC

j_gene: TRBJ2-1
v_gene: TRBV15
d_gene: TRBD2
abundance: .
CDR3aa: CATSRVGTSGSPYNEQFF
CDR3nt: TGTGCCACCAGCAGAGTGGGGACTAGCGGGAGTCCCTACAATGAGCAGTTCTTC

j_gene: TRBJ2-1
v_gene: TRBV24-1
d_gene: TRBD2
abundance: .
CDR3aa: CATSDLRLAGGGEQFF
CDR3nt: TGTGCCACCAGTGACCTCAGACTAGCGGGAGGGGGTGAGCAGTTCTTC

j_gene: TRBJ2-1
v_gene: TRBV24-1
d_gene: TRBD2
abundance: .
CDR3aa: CATSDLGAGGYNEQFF
CDR3nt: TGTGCCACCAGTGATTTGGGGGCGGGGGGTTACAATGAGCAGTTCTTC

j_gene: TRBJ1-2
v_gene: TRBV20-1
d_gene: .
abundance: .
CDR3aa: CSIGTSGGYTF
CDR3nt: TGCAGTATCGGGACTTCGGGTGGCTACACCTTC

j_gene: TRBJ1-2
v_gene: TRBV12-3/TRBV12-4
d_gene: TRBD1
abundance: .
CDR3aa: CASSSTGQHGYTF
CDR3nt: TGTGCCAGCAGTTCGACAGGGCAGCATGGCTACACCTTC

j_gene: TRBJ2-5
v_gene: TRBV11-3
d_gene: TRBD2
abundance: .
CDR3aa: CASSWGLAGDQETQYF
CDR3nt: TGTGCCAGCAGCTGGGGACTAGCGGGAGATCAAGAGACCCAGTACTTC

j_gene: TRBJ1-4
v_gene: TRBV7-9
d_gene: TRBD1
abundance: few
CDR3aa: CASSRDRGEKLFF
CDR3nt: TGTGCCAGCAGCCGGGACAGGGGCGAAAAACTGTTTTTT

j_gene: TRBJ1-4
v_gene: TRBV5-4
d_gene: TRBD1
abundance: .
CDR3aa: CASSFGSGTGNEKLFF
CDR3nt: TGTGCCAGCAGCTTCGGGTCCGGGACAGGGAATGAAAAACTGTTTTTT

j_gene: TRBJ1-5
v_gene: TRBV6-6
d_gene: .
abundance: .
CDR3aa: CASSQWRTVLQPQHF
CDR3nt: TGTGCCAGCAGTCAATGGAGGACAGTTTTACAGCCCCAGCATTTT

j_gene: TRBJ2-1
v_gene: TRBV10-2
d_gene: TRBD1
abundance: .
CDR3aa: CASSLGTGGYNEQFF
CDR3nt: TGCGCCAGCAGCCTAGGGACAGGGGGTTACAATGAGCAGTTCTTC

j_gene: TRBJ2-2
v_gene: TRBV9
d_gene: .
abundance: .
CDR3aa: CASRGSGDTGELFF
CDR3nt: TGTGCCAGCAGAGGGTCGGGGGACACCGGGGAGCTGTTTTTT

j_gene: TRBJ1-2
v_gene: TRBV4-2
d_gene: .
abundance: .
CDR3aa: CASSQGTAYGYTF
CDR3nt: TGTGCCAGCAGCCAAGGCACAGCCTATGGCTACACCTTC

j_gene: TRBJ2-5
v_gene: TRBV20-1
d_gene: TRBD2
abundance: .
CDR3aa: CSASSGLGQETQYF
CDR3nt: TGCAGTGCTAGTTCTGGACTAGGCCAAGAGACCCAGTACTTC

j_gene: TRBJ1-4
v_gene: TRBV30
d_gene: .
abundance: once
CDR3aa: CAWTLGHTNEKLFF
CDR3nt: TGTGCCTGGACCCTGGGGCATACTAATGAAAAACTGTTTTTT

j_gene: TRBJ1-1
v_gene: TRBV5-5
d_gene: .
abundance: .
CDR3aa: CASSLVRNTEAFF
CDR3nt: TGTGCCAGCAGCTTGGTCAGGAACACTGAAGCTTTCTTT

j_gene: TRBJ1-5
v_gene: TRBV6-5
d_gene: .
abundance: .
CDR3aa: CASSYRGGSNQPQHF
CDR3nt: TGTGCCAGCAGTTACAGGGGAGGCAGCAATCAGCCCCAGCATTTT

j_gene: TRBJ1-5
v_gene: TRBV7-8
d_gene: .
abundance: .
CDR3aa: CASSLEGAWVNQPQHF
CDR3nt: TGTGCCAGCAGCCTAGAAGGGGCATGGGTCAATCAGCCCCAGCATTTT

j_gene: TRBJ2-7
v_gene: TRBV5-4
d_gene: .
abundance: .
CDR3aa: CASSTSPSRTGAAYEQYF
CDR3nt: TGTGCCAGCAGCACATCCCCAAGCCGAACGGGAGCCGCCTACGAGCAGTACTTC

j_gene: TRBJ1-1
v_gene: TRBV3-1/TRBV3-2
d_gene: .
abundance: once
CDR3aa: CASSQAREREAFF
CDR3nt: TGTGCCAGCAGCCAAGCCCGGGAACGTGAAGCTTTCTTT

j_gene: TRBJ1-4
v_gene: TRBV30
d_gene: .
abundance: .
CDR3aa: CAWTRGGGPNEKLFF
CDR3nt: TGTGCCTGGACCAGAGGTGGAGGCCCTAATGAAAAACTGTTTTTT

j_gene: TRBJ1-2
v_gene: TRBV11-2
d_gene: .
abundance: once
CDR3aa: CASSLNGGYGYTF
CDR3nt: TGTGCCAGCAGCTTGAACGGGGGCTATGGCTACACCTTC

j_gene: TRBJ2-7
v_gene: TRBV5-4
d_gene: .
abundance: once
CDR3aa: CASSLESRKRYEQYF
CDR3nt: TGTGCCAGCAGCTTGGAGTCGCGAAAGCGCTACGAGCAGTACTTC

j_gene: TRBJ1-2
v_gene: TRBV10-3
d_gene: TRBD1
abundance: .
CDR3aa: CAISTDRGYGYTF
CDR3nt: TGTGCCATCAGTACTGACAGGGGCTATGGCTACACCTTC

j_gene: TRBJ1-1
v_gene: TRBV6-5
d_gene: .
abundance: .
CDR3aa: CASSYSSTLGEVAFF
CDR3nt: TGTGCCAGCAGTTACTCGAGTACTCTGGGGGAGGTGGCTTTCTTT

j_gene: TRBJ1-1
v_gene: TRBV15
d_gene: .
abundance: few
CDR3aa: CATSRGGEWPGEAFF
CDR3nt: TGTGCCACCAGCAGAGGGGGGGAGTGGCCCGGTGAAGCTTTCTTT

j_gene: TRBJ1-6
v_gene: TRBV28
d_gene: .
abundance: .
CDR3aa: CASSFSAGSYNSPLHF
CDR3nt: TGTGCCAGCAGTTTTTCGGCGGGATCCTATAATTCACCCCTCCACTTT

j_gene: TRBJ2-6
v_gene: TRBV6-6
d_gene: TRBD1
abundance: .
CDR3aa: CASSDRGSGANVLTF
CDR3nt: TGTGCCAGCAGTGACAGGGGTTCAGGGGCCAACGTCCTGACTTTC

j_gene: TRBJ2-5
v_gene: TRBV2
d_gene: TRBD1
abundance: once
CDR3aa: CASRSDRVRETQYF
CDR3nt: TGTGCCAGCAGGTCCGACAGGGTGAGAGAGACCCAGTACTTC

j_gene: TRBJ2-3
v_gene: TRBV24-1
d_gene: TRBD2
abundance: .
CDR3aa: CATSDPGTSGKTSTDTQYF
CDR3nt: TGTGCCACCAGTGACCCCGGGACTAGCGGGAAGACTAGCACAGATACGCAGTATTTT

j_gene: TRBJ2-5
v_gene: TRBV11-1
d_gene: .
abundance: .
CDR3aa: CASGSLGRETQYF
CDR3nt: TGTGCCAGCGGCTCGCTCGGTCGGGAGACCCAGTACTTC

j_gene: TRBJ2-7
v_gene: TRBV5-4
d_gene: TRBD2
abundance: .
CDR3aa: CASSSGLAGGPVEQYF
CDR3nt: TGTGCCAGCAGCTCAGGACTAGCGGGAGGCCCAGTGGAGCAGTACTTC

j_gene: TRBJ2-6
v_gene: TRBV5-1
d_gene: TRBD2
abundance: .
CDR3aa: CASTITPGGGANVLTF
CDR3nt: TGCGCCAGCACCATTACCCCGGGGGGTGGGGCCAACGTCCTGACTTTC

j_gene: TRBJ1-4
v_gene: TRBV7-9
d_gene: .
abundance: .
CDR3aa: CASSLARGSATNEKLFF
CDR3nt: TGTGCCAGCAGCTTAGCCCGGGGTTCGGCAACTAATGAAAAACTGTTTTTT

j_gene: TRBJ2-5
v_gene: TRBV7-6
d_gene: .
abundance: .
CDR3aa: CASSSYRQGGQETQYF
CDR3nt: TGTGCCAGCAGCTCGTATCGCCAGGGCGGCCAAGAGACCCAGTACTTC

j_gene: TRBJ1-5
v_gene: TRBV6-1
d_gene: .
abundance: .
CDR3aa: CASSEAPDGGEPQHF
CDR3nt: TGTGCCAGCAGTGAAGCTCCAGATGGGGGGGAGCCCCAGCATTTT

j_gene: TRBJ1-2
v_gene: TRBV29-1
d_gene: .
abundance: .
CDR3aa: CSDYLANYGYTF
CDR3nt: TGCAGCGATTATTTAGCTAACTATGGCTACACCTTC